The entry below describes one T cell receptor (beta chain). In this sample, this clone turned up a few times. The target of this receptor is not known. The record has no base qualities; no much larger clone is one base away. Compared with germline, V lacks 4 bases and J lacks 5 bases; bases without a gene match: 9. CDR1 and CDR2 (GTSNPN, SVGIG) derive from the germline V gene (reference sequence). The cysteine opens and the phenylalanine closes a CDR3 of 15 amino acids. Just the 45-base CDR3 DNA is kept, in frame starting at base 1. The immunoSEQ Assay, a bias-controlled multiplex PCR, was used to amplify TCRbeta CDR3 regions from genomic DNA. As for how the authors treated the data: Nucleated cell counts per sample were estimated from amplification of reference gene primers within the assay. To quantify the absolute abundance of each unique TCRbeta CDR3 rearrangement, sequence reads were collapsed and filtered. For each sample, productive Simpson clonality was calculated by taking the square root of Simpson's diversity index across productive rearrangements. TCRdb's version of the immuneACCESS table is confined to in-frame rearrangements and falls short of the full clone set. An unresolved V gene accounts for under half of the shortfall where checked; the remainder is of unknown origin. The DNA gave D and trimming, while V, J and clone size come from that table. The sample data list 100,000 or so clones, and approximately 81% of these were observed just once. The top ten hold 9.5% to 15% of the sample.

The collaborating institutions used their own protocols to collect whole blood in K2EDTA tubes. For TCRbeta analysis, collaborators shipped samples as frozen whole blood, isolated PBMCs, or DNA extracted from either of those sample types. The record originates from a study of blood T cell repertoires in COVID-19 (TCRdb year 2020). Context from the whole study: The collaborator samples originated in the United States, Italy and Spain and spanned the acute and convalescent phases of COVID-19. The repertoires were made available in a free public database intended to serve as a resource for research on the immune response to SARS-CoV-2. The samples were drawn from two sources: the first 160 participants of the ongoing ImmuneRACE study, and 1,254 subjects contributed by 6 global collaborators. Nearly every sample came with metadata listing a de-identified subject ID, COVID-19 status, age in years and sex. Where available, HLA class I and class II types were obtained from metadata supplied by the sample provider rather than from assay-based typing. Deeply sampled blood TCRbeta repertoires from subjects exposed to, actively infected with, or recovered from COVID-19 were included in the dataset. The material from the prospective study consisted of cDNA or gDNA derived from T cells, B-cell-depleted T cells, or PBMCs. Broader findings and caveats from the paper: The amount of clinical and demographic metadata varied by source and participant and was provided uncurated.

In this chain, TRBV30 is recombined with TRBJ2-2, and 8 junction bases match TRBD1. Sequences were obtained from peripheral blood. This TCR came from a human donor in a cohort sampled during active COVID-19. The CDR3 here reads CAWNIPDRGTGELFF. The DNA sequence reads TGTGCCTGGAACATACCCGACAGGGGAACCGGGGAGCTGTTTTTT.